These 26 T cell receptor beta chains were sequenced from one sample in a study of blood T cell repertoires in COVID-19. Clones were sequenced by immunoSEQ multiplex PCR, and TCRdb holds only the in-frame ones, with some missing. The table lists 300,000 to 350,000 clones, about nine tenths of them singletons. The sequencing input was peripheral blood. Receptors were obtained from a man aged 25 to 45 with COVID-19, enrolled during active disease.

The rearrangement uses TRBV29-1 and TRBJ2-7; 7 bases agree with TRBD1. V dropped 5 bases and J dropped 1; count of bases not matched to a gene: 8. CDR1 and CDR2 from the germline V gene are SQVTM and ANQGSEA. The CDR3 has 14 residues. CDR3 in amino acids: CSVRTGYKSYEQYF. In DNA, the CDR3 is TGCAGCGTTCGGACAGGTTACAAGTCCTACGAGCAGTACTTC.

The rearrangement joins TRBV4-1 to TRBJ2-2, with 10 bases that match TRBD1. This CDR3 spans 16 amino acids. With 4 bases clipped from V and 3 bases from J, the junction kept 5 bases outside the gene matches. Germline V lookup: CDR1 MGHRA, CDR2 YSYEKL. The CDR3 loop reads CASSLPGTGDTGELFF. As DNA, the CDR3 is TGCGCCAGCAGCCTACCCGGGACAGGGGACACCGGGGAGCTGTTTTTT.

V usage is TRBV24-1 and J usage is TRBJ2-5, with 10 positions matching TRBD1. Trimming at V came to 2 bases and at J to 3 bases, leaving 2 bases not matched to a gene. From germline, CDR1 is KGHDR and CDR2 SFDVKD. CDR3 length equals 15 residues. The CDR3 DNA sequence: TGTGCCACCAGTGATTCCGGGACAGGGGAAGAGACCCAGTACTTC. Amino acid sequence: CATSDSGTGEETQYF.

This rearrangement joins TRBV7-3 to TRBJ2-1; D possibly corresponds to TRBD2 (5 bases). Trimming removed 0 bases at V and 2 bases at J, with 14 bases between. This CDR3 has 17 residues. In germline, CDR1 is SGHTA, CDR2 FQGTGA. CDR3 loop: CASSLTVPGTPYNEQFF. CDR3 DNA sequence: TGTGCCAGCAGCTTAACCGTCCCGGGAACCCCCTACAATGAGCAGTTCTTC.

V usage is TRBV2 and J usage is TRBJ1-2, with D maybe TRBD1 (6 bases). Germline CDR1 reads SNHLY; CDR2 reads FYNNEI. The CDR3 totals 12 residues. The CDR3 spells CSTGISSYGYTF. The CDR3 DNA reads as TGTTCTACAGGGATCTCTAGCTATGGCTACACCTTC.

The chain employs TRBV6-6 and TRBJ2-7, with D perhaps TRBD1 (5 bases). The CDR3 runs to 14 residues. Trimming removed 2 bases at V and 0 bases at J, with 8 bases between. Germline CDR1 reads MNHNY; CDR2 reads SVGAGI (reference sequence). The CDR3 sequence is CASSYAGISYEQYF. CDR3 coding DNA: TGTGCCAGCAGTTACGCAGGGATCTCCTACGAGCAGTACTTC.

V gene TRBV5-1 combines with J gene TRBJ1-2; D gene uncertain. CDR3 length: 13 amino acids. Germline loops: CDR1 SGHRS, CDR2 YFSETQ. The V end lost 1 base, the J end lost 3 bases, and 7 bases lay between the germline ends. The CDR3 reads CASSLLGDYGYTF. The CDR3 region has the DNA TGCGCCAGCAGCTTGTTGGGAGACTATGGCTACACCTTC.

This clone was seen a few times. This chain connects TRBV18 to TRBJ1-2; 10 bases are a match to TRBD1. The J segment lost 3 bases and the V segment lost 4 bases, leaving 8 bases of the junction unmatched. The CDR3 covers 16 residues. Looked up from germline, CDR1 is KGHSH and CDR2 is LQKENI. The CDR3 bases are TGTGCCAGCTCACAGGGACAGGGGAAGGGATACTATGGCTACACCTTC. It translates to CASSQGQGKGYYGYTF.

The V call is TRBV9, the J call TRBJ1-1; 8 nucleotides align to TRBD1. There are 15 residues in the CDR3. Looked up from germline, CDR1 is SGDLS and CDR2 is YYNGEE. The trim removed 2 bases at V and 3 bases at J, leaving 6 bases unmatched. The CDR3 region has the DNA TGTGCCAGCAGCGTTCACAGGGGGGCGGACACTGAAGCTTTCTTT. Translation: CASSVHRGADTEAFF.

The chain carries TRBV3-1 (or the pseudogene TRBV3-2) and TRBJ1-2, with 7 bases aligning to TRBD1. The junction had 5 bases not matched to a gene; V was cut back by 0 bases and J by 4 bases. The CDR3 loop spans 15 amino acids. Looked up from germline, CDR1 is LGHDT and CDR2 is YNNKEL (reference sequence). The CDR3: CASSQEEGGAYGYTF. Here the CDR3 DNA reads TGTGCCAGCAGCCAAGAGGAAGGGGGCGCCTATGGCTACACCTTC.

On this clone itself: The junction departs from the called germline gene at one end, perhaps through a read error. The gene calls are TRBV6-6 and TRBJ2-7; TRBD2 agrees at 8 bases. Germline assignment: CDR1 MNHNY and CDR2 SVGAGI (reference sequence). The CDR3 loop spans 12 amino acids. The CDR3 is CASSPSAGASSF. The CDR3 DNA reads as TGTGCCAGCAGTCCCTCAGCGGGGGCCTCGTCGTTC.

This rearrangement joins TRBV30 to TRBJ2-3; tentatively, D is TRBD2 (5 bases). Looked up from germline, CDR1 is GTSNPN and CDR2 is SVGIG (reference sequence). This CDR3 comprises 13 residues. Trimming shortened V by 4 bases and J by 2 bases, and 10 bases separated the two germline ends. DNA for the CDR3: TGTGCCTGGAATAAGCGGTCCACAGATACGCAGTATTTT. This encodes CAWNKRSTDTQYF.

The genes are TRBV2 and TRBJ2-5; 14 nucleotides match TRBD2. There are 16 residues in the CDR3. Trimming took 8 bases from V and 4 from J; bases not matched to a gene: 9. Germline-derived CDR1 and CDR2 are SNHLY and FYNNEI. The DNA for the CDR3 is TGTGCCAGCCGCTTGGGACTAGCGGGAGTAGGAGAGACCCAGTACTTC. As protein: CASRLGLAGVGETQYF.

The table lists this clone with a few counts. The chain is built from TRBV4-2 and TRBJ2-7, with D maybe TRBD1 (6 bases). Looked up from germline, CDR1 is LGHNA and CDR2 is YNFKEQ. CDR3 length: 15 residues. The V gene lost 0 bases and the J gene lost 6 bases, with 15 bases spanning the gap. Written as DNA, the CDR3 is TGTGCCAGCAGCCAAGATTCAGGGGAAGGCGGCGAGCAGTACTTC. It codes for CASSQDSGEGGEQYF.

The CDR3 reads CASSLGSAGRNSPLHF. For the CDR3, the DNA is TGTGCCAGCAGCTTAGGTAGTGCAGGTCGGAATTCACCCCTCCACTTT. V is TRBV7-2 and J is TRBJ1-6; no firm D call. Between the trimmed V and J ends, which lost 1 base and 7 bases, there was a span of 14 bases. This CDR3 is built from 16 residues. The germline V gene has CDR1 SGHTA and CDR2 FQGNSA. The full variable domain, in which reference TRBV7-2 and TRBJ1-6 provide the parts outside the CDR3, is GAGVSQSPSNKVTEKGKDVELRCDPISGHTALYWYRQSLGQGLEFLIYFQGNSAPDKSGLPSDRFSAERTGGSVSTLTIQRTQQEDSAVYLCASSLGSAGRNSPLHFGNGTRLTVT.

This clone was seen only a few times. The chain is built from TRBV19 and TRBJ1-4, with 9 bases aligning to TRBD1. J lost 7 bases, V lost 5 bases, and 11 bases had no gene match. This CDR3 has 16 residues. Germline CDR1 LNHDA, CDR2 SQIVND (reference sequence). The CDR3 DNA sequence: TGTGCCAGTAGTCTCGTACAGGGGGCGAGGGGTGAAAAACTGTTTTTT. Protein product: CASSLVQGARGEKLFF.

In this sample, this clone turned up a few times. The genes are TRBV6-5 and TRBJ1-1; D possibly corresponds to TRBD1 (6 bases). CDR1 is MNHEY, CDR2 SVGAGI, per germline. V dropped 5 bases and J dropped 5 bases, with 15 bases sitting between them. This CDR3 has 14 residues. CDR3 residues: CASSTYRVGTEAFF. In DNA, the CDR3 is TGTGCCAGCAGTACATACAGGGTTGGGACTGAAGCTTTCTTT.

The chain is built from TRBV2 and TRBJ2-1; 7 nucleotides align to TRBD2. The CDR3 length is 14 residues. Germline V gene lookup returns CDR1 SNHLY and CDR2 FYNNEI. The junction had 8 bases not matched to a gene; V was cut back by 6 bases and J by 6 bases. This CDR3 is CASRAGTTVNEQFF. The CDR3 DNA is TGTGCCAGCAGGGCCGGGACTACCGTCAATGAGCAGTTCTTC.

V gene TRBV4-2 combines with J gene TRBJ1-2; 7 positions agree with TRBD1. This CDR3 is built from 16 residues. J lost 11 bases, V lost 2 bases, and 17 bases had no gene match. CDR1 is LGHNA and CDR2 is YNFKEQ in the germline V gene. The CDR3 reads CASSQRTGAMCLRYTF. CDR3 nucleotides: TGTGCCAGCAGCCAACGTACAGGGGCAATGTGTCTTAGGTACACCTTC.

CDR3 sequence reads: CATQGTSGTYNEQFF. The CDR3 DNA follows: TGTGCCACGCAGGGGACTAGCGGGACCTACAATGAGCAGTTCTTC. The chain carries TRBV24-1 and TRBJ2-1; 13 bases align to TRBD2. The germline V gene has CDR1 KGHDR and CDR2 SFDVKD. The CDR3 covers 15 residues. Trimming cost V 10 bases and J 2 bases; bases outside gene matches: 4.

This sequence joins TRBV5-6 and TRBJ1-1, with 9 bases matching TRBD1. The CDR3 has 15 residues. The germline CDR1 and CDR2 sequences are SGHDT and YYEEEE. The ends lost 4 bases at V and 6 bases at J; junction bases unmatched: 10. The CDR3 DNA reads as TGTGCCAGCAGCGGGGAACAGGGGGCTGGGGCTGAAGCTTTCTTT. Translation gives CASSGEQGAGAEAFF.

This clone was counted between two and nine times. The rearrangement uses TRBV4-1 and TRBJ1-1; D is uncertain. CDR1 and CDR2 (germline): MGHRA, YSYEKL. This CDR3 is 11 amino acids long. The V end was cut by 1 base, the J end by 8 bases, with 5 bases between. CDR3 DNA sequence: TGCGCCAGCAGCCAAGGTACAGAAGCTTTCTTT. Residues: CASSQGTEAFF.

The V and J genes are TRBV6-5 and TRBJ1-1, with D possibly being TRBD1 (5 bases). The CDR3 covers 14 residues. V shed 7 bases and J shed 4 bases, with 16 bases lying between them. In germline, CDR1 is MNHEY, CDR2 SVGAGI. CDR3 in DNA: TGTGCCAGCATTTCAGTCGGGGGTAGCACTGAAGCTTTCTTT. Translating it yields CASISVGGSTEAFF.

The gene calls are TRBV4-2 and TRBJ2-3; tentative D call: TRBD2 (6 bases). V was clipped by 0 bases and J by 7 bases, with 32 bases between them. Germline CDR1 and CDR2: LGHNA and YNFKEQ. This CDR3 is 21 amino acids long. This CDR3 reads CASSQDPFGRDLGPTRNTQYF. CDR3 bases: TGTGCCAGCAGCCAAGACCCGTTCGGGAGAGATCTAGGGCCAACTCGAAATACGCAGTATTTT.

This chain links TRBV12-3 or TRBV12-4 with TRBJ2-7, with 7 bases fitting TRBD1. V shed 6 bases and J 3 bases; nucleotides not matched to a gene: 5. This CDR3 has 13 amino acids. CDR3 region: CASSLAGGYEQYF. The DNA for the CDR3 is TGTGCCAGCAGCTTGGCAGGGGGCTACGAGCAGTACTTC.

The DNA for the CDR3 is TGTGCCAGTAGTAACAGTCCCCGTCAAGAGACCCAGTACTTC. Translating it yields CASSNSPRQETQYF. The chain employs TRBV19 and TRBJ2-5; no definite D call. From germline, CDR1 is LNHDA and CDR2 SQIVND (reference sequence). Trimming stripped 4 bases from V and 2 bases from J, with 11 bases between. The CDR3 sequence is 14 residues long. The complete variable domain, with remaining parts taken from reference TRBV19 and TRBJ2-5, reads DGGITQSPKYLFRKEGQNVTLSCEQNLNHDAMYWYRQDPGQGLRLIYYSQIVNDFQKGDIAEGYSVSREKKESFPLTVTSAQKNPTAFYLCASSNSPRQETQYFGPGTRLLVL.